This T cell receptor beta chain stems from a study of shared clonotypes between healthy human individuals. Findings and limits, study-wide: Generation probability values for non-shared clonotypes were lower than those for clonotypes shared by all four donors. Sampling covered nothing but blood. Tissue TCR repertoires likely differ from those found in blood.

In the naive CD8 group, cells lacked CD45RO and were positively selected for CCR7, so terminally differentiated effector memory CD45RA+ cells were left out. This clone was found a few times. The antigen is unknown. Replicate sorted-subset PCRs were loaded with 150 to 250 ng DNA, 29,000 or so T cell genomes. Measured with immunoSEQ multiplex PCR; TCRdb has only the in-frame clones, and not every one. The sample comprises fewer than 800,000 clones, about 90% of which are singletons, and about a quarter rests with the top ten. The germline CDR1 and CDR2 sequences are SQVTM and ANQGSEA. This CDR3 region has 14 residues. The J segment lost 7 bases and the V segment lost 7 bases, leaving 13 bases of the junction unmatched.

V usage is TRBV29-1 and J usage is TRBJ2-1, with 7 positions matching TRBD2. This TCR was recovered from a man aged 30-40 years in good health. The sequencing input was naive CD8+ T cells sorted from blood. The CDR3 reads CSGIGPGGSNEQFF. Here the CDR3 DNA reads TGCAGCGGGATAGGCCCGGGAGGTAGTAATGAGCAGTTCTTC.